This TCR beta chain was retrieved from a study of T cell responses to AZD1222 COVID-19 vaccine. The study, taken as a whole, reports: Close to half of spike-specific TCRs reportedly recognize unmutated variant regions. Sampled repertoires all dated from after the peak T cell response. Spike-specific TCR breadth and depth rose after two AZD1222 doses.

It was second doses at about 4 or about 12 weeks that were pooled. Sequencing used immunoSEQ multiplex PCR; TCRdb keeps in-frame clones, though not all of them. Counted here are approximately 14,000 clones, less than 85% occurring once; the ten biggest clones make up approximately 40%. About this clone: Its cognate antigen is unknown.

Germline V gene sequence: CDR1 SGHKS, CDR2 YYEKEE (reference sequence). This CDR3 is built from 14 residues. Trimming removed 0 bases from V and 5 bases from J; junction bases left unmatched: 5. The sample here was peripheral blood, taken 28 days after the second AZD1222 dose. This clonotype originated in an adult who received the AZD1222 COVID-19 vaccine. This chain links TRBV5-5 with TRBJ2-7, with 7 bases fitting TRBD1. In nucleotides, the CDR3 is TGTGCCAGCAGCTTGGTGGGGACAGCCCACGAGCAGTACTTC. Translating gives CASSLVGTAHEQYF.